A selection of T cell receptor beta chains follows, all from one sample in a study of OX40 agonist ivuxolimab in advanced cancers. Measured with immunoSEQ multiplex PCR; TCRdb has only the in-frame clones, and not every one. The repertoire holds 69,000 or so clones, approximately 92% seen once, with less than 7.5% in the top ten. Sample: CD4+ or CD8+ T cells sorted from blood, taken in a trial of the OX40 agonist ivuxolimab. These receptors were collected from an adult with an advanced solid tumor such as melanoma, head and neck, liver or kidney cancer. CDR3s include the opening cysteine and the closing phenylalanine or tryptophan. Each record gives: V gene, clone size, J gene, D gene, CDR3 DNA, CDR3 protein. D genes are given only for firm matches. Clone size is stated in some rows and not others, as once, few, many or a class when expanded.

>TRBV6-4|NA|TRBJ2-1|NA
TGTGCCAGCAGTGCCTCTATCCACCCAGGCTTTCGGAGTCTGGTAGTCTACAATGAGCAGTTCTTC
CASSASIHPGFRSLVVYNEQFF
>TRBV7-2|NA|TRBJ2-2|NA
TGTGCCAGCAGCTTAGGGGTTGGGGCAGCAAACACCGGGGAGCTGTTTTTT
CASSLGVGAANTGELFF
>TRBV30|NA|TRBJ2-7|NA
TGTGCCTGGAGTGTACCAGGGGCTGGCTACGAGCAGTACTTC
CAWSVPGAGYEQYF
>TRBV29-1|NA|TRBJ2-7|NA
TGCAGCGTTGAAGATGGGGCGAGCTCCTACGAGCAGTACTTC
CSVEDGASSYEQYF
>TRBV4-3|NA|TRBJ1-1|NA
TGCGCCAGCAGCCAAGGCTTAGGCACCAACACTGAAGCTTTCTTT
CASSQGLGTNTEAFF
>TRBV10-2|NA|TRBJ1-1|NA
TGCGCCAGCAGTGAGTCGGCAGAAGCTTTCTTT
CASSESAEAFF
>TRBV7-2|NA|TRBJ1-2|NA
TGTGCCAGCAGCTTAGGTGGCTACACCTTC
CASSLGGYTF
>TRBV4-3|NA|TRBJ1-1|NA
TGCGCCAGCAGCCAAGACCGGGGCTTTGGTACTGAAGCTTTCTTT
CASSQDRGFGTEAFF
>TRBV13|NA|TRBJ1-1|TRBD1
TGTGCCAGCAGCGGCGACAGGGGACCTGAAGCTTTCTTT
CASSGDRGPEAFF
>TRBV7-3|NA|TRBJ2-5|NA
TGTGCCAGCAGCTTAAGGTTCGCAGAGACCCAGTACTTC
CASSLRFAETQYF
>TRBV19|NA|TRBJ2-6|NA
TGTGCCAGTAGTGCGGGGAGGTCTGGGGCCAACGTCCTGACTTTC
CASSAGRSGANVLTF
>TRBV7-2|few|TRBJ2-7|NA
TGTGCCAGCAGCTTAGGGTTCTACGAGCAGTACTTC
CASSLGFYEQYF
>TRBV25-1|NA|TRBJ1-1|NA
TGTGCCAGCAGTCCAGGGGTTGGAAGGACTGAAGCTTTCTTT
CASSPGVGRTEAFF